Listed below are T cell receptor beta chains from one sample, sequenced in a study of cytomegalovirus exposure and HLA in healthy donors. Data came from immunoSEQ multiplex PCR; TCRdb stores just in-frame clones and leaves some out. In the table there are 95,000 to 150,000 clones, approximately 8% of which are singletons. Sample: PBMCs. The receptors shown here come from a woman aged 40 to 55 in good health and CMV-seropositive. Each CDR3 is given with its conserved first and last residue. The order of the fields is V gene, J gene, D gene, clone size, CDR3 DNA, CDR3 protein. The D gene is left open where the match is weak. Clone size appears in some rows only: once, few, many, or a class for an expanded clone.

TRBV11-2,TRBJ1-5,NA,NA,TGTGCCAGCAGCTTAGTGCACGGGGTTGGTCAGCCCCAGCATTTT,CASSLVHGVGQPQHF
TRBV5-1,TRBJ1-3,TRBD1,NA,TGCGCCAGCAGCCAGGGGGACACCATATATTTT,CASSQGDTIYF
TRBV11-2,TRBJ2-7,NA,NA,TGTGCCAGCAGCTTAGGAGGGAGCTCCTACGAGCAGTACTTC,CASSLGGSSYEQYF
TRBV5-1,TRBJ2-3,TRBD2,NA,TGCGCCAGCAGCTTGTTGACTAGCGGGGACACAGATACGCAGTATTTT,CASSLLTSGDTDTQYF
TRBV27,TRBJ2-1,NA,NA,TGTGCCAGCAGTTCACCGGAGAATCGTCTTTACAATGAGCAGTTCTTC,CASSSPENRLYNEQFF
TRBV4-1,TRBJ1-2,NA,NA,TGCGCCAGCAGCCAGGGACATAACTATGGCTACACCTTC,CASSQGHNYGYTF
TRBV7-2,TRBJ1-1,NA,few,TGTGCCAGCAGCTTGGCACAGCCGAACACTGAAGCTTTCTTT,CASSLAQPNTEAFF
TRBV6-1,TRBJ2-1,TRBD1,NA,TGTGCCAGCACCGCGGGACAGGTCTACAATGAGCAGTTCTTC,CASTAGQVYNEQFF
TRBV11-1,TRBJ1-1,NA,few,TGTGCCATCCCGCGGGGGACTGAAGCTTTCTTT,CAIPRGTEAFF
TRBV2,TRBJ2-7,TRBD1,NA,TGTGCCAGCCCCAAGACAGGGACCGAGCAGTACTTC,CASPKTGTEQYF
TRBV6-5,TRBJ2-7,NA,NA,TGTGCCAGCAGTTACTCGAGCAGGCAGGGATACGAGCAGTACTTC,CASSYSSRQGYEQYF
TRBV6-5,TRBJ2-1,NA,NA,TGTGCCAGCAGTTACTTCGTCGGGGGCTCCTACAATGAGCAGTTCTTC,CASSYFVGGSYNEQFF
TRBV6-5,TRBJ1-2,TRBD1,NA,TGTGCCAGCAGTCAGGGACAGGGAAACGGCTACACCTTC,CASSQGQGNGYTF
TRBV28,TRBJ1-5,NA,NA,TGTGCCAGCGTGGGGGGATTTAGCAATCAGCCCCAGCATTTT,CASVGGFSNQPQHF
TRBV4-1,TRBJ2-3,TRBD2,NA,TGCGCCAGTGAAGGTCGGGACTACGCAGCCAGCACAGATACGCAGTATTTT,CASEGRDYAASTDTQYF
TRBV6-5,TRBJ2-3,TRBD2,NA,TGTGCCAGCAGTCCCTCGGGACTAGTCACAGATACGCAGTATTTT,CASSPSGLVTDTQYF
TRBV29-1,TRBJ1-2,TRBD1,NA,TGCAGCTCCGAAGGGGGACAGGGGAACTATGGCTACACCTTC,CSSEGGQGNYGYTF
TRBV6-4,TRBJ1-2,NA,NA,TGTGCCAGCAGGCCTAGCTTTTCCTCCCATAACTATGGCTACACCTTC,CASRPSFSSHNYGYTF
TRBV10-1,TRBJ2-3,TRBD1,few,TGCGCCAGCAGTGAGGGGACAGGTGATACGCAGTATTTT,CASSEGTGDTQYF
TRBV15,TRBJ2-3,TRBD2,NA,TGTGCCACCAGGCCGACTAGCGGGGGGGGCACTGATACGCAGTATTTT,CATRPTSGGGTDTQYF
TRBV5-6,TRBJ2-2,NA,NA,TGTGCCAGCAGTCCCCTAGGGGGGGCTAGCGGGGAGCTGTTTTTT,CASSPLGGASGELFF
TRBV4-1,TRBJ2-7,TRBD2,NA,TGCGCCAGCAGCCAACAAGCGGGGGGTCTAAGGTACGAGCAGTACTTC,CASSQQAGGLRYEQYF
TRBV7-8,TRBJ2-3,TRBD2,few,TGTGCCAGCAGCTTGGGGTTGCGGGGGGGTCTCACAGATACGCAGTATTTT,CASSLGLRGGLTDTQYF
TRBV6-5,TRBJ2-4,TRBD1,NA,TGTGCCAGCAGGCAGGACAGGGTTATAGGCATTCAGTACTTC,CASRQDRVIGIQYF
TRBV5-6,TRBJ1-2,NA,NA,TGTGCCAGCAGCTCGGGGGTGAGGTTCGAAGGCTATGGCTACACCTTC,CASSSGVRFEGYGYTF
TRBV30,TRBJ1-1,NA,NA,TGTGCCTGGAGTGTAAAGGGTCCAGGGGACACTGAAGCTTTCTTT,CAWSVKGPGDTEAFF
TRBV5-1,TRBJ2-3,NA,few,TGCGCCAGCAGCTTGTTGATGGCAGGGGGCACAGATACGCAGTATTTT,CASSLLMAGGTDTQYF
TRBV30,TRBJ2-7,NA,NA,TGTGCCTGGAGTGTAATGGACAGAACAGGCTACGAGCAGTACTTC,CAWSVMDRTGYEQYF
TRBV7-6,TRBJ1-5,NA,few,TGTGCCAGCAGCTTAGCGGGGGGGGGTCAGCCCCAGCATTTT,CASSLAGGGQPQHF
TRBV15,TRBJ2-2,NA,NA,TGTGCCACCAGCAGAGGTGGTATAGGAGGCACCGGGGAGCTGTTTTTT,CATSRGGIGGTGELFF
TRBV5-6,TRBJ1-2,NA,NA,TGTGCCAGCAGCTTGGGGGGCGCCGACTATGGCTACACCTTC,CASSLGGADYGYTF